This T cell receptor beta chain was recovered during a study of T cells after yellow fever vaccination. Findings and caveats of the study: A large majority of primary-vaccination clones showed up again after the booster (approximately 95% CD4, about 87% CD8). Weaker in magnitude, the secondary response showed a faster peak on day 5 versus 15. Highly abundant clonotypes carried over from the bulk population could end up in FACS-sorted repertoires as contaminants.

This clonotype was detected many times. V was cut by 4 bases and J by 0 bases, with 11 bases left in between. Germline V gene lookup returns CDR1 SGHAT and CDR2 FQNNGV. The CDR3 extends over 15 amino acids. They built TCR cDNA with 5'RACE template switching, a step that put in a universal primer site and UMIs. TCRdb fed the 5' RACE reads into MiXCR, producing one record per CDR3 protein. The table has some 100,000 distinct CDR3 sequences, approximately 9% seen once. The sample in question was CD8+ T cells not binding an NS4B(214-222) dextramer, sorted from PBMCs, obtained roughly 14 days after the first yellow fever vaccination. The source is a man between 18 and 29 years old who received the YFV17D yellow fever vaccine. The chain recombines TRBV11-2 with TRBJ2-3; the D is unclear. The CDR3 DNA reads TGTGCCAGCAGCTGGACGGCCGCGAGCACAGATACGCAGTATTTT. Translated: CASSWTAASTDTQYF.